This T cell receptor (beta chain) comes out of a study of somatic mutations in cytotoxic T cells in rheumatoid arthritis. About the study: In some cases, T-cell populations stained with V beta antibodies were flow-sorted at nearly 100% purity, and these included V beta1+ cells sequenced for TCRB.

The investigators isolated CD4+ and CD8+ cells by positive magnetic bead selection and checked their purity by flow cytometry. The method was immunoSEQ multiplex PCR; TCRdb's version includes in-frame clones alone and lacks a portion of them. The profile shows 7,000 to 9,500 clones, about nine tenths of them singletons. CDR1 and CDR2 (germline): LNHDA, SQIVND (reference sequence). With 5 bases removed from V and 0 bases from J, the gap between germline ends came to 2 bases. This CDR3 is built from 13 residues. The J gene is TRBJ2-6, the V gene TRBV19; D is ambiguous. Source material: CD8+ T cells sorted from blood. The sequence was obtained from a man aged 40-55 years with rheumatoid arthritis. The DNA for the CDR3 is TGTGCCAGTAGTCTCTCTGGGGCCAACGTCCTGACTTTC. Encoded protein: CASSLSGANVLTF. The whole variable domain, remainder taken from reference TRBV19 and TRBJ2-6, is DGGITQSPKYLFRKEGQNVTLSCEQNLNHDAMYWYRQDPGQGLRLIYYSQIVNDFQKGDIAEGYSVSREKKESFPLTVTSAQKNPTAFYLCASSLSGANVLTFGAGSRLTVL.